These 24 T cell receptor beta chains came from one sample sequenced in a study of shared clonotypes between healthy human individuals. The protocol was immunoSEQ multiplex PCR, while the TCRdb copy is restricted to in-frame clones and leaves out a portion. The repertoire holds about 980,000 clones, more than 75% seen once, with over 1.3% in the top ten. The sequencing input was memory CD4+ T cells sorted from blood. Subset: CD45RA-negative fraction. The receptors were gathered from a man aged 18 to 30 in good health.

V usage is TRBV28 and J usage is TRBJ1-5; tentative D call: TRBD1 (6 bases). Germline loops: CDR1 MDHEN, CDR2 SYDVKM. V was pared by 5 bases and J by 3 bases, with 26 bases between. The CDR3 is 19 amino acids. The CDR3 protein is CASSPLGHEGLSSNQPQHF. CDR3 nucleotides: TGTGCCAGCAGTCCTCTGGGACACGAGGGGTTGAGCTCCAATCAGCCCCAGCATTTT.

The rearrangement links TRBV6-6 to TRBJ2-3, with TRBD2 matching over 9 bases. The J segment lost 4 bases and the V segment lost 3 bases, leaving 5 bases of the junction unmatched. Germline V CDR1 and CDR2: MNHNY, SVGAGI (reference sequence). There are 15 residues in the CDR3. Written as DNA, the CDR3 is TGTGCCAGCAGTTATTCATCTAGCGGGGCAGATACGCAGTATTTT. Encoded protein: CASSYSSSGADTQYF.

The V call is TRBV13, the J call TRBJ1-1; 8 bases map to TRBD1. The CDR3 length is 17 residues. Germline CDR1 PRHDT, CDR2 FYEKMQ (reference sequence). J lost 4 bases, V lost 5 bases, and 15 bases had no gene match. As DNA, the CDR3 is TGTGCCAGCAGCCGGCAGACAGGGGCTACGGCCGGCACTGAAGCTTTCTTT. Translation gives CASSRQTGATAGTEAFF.

The chain couples TRBV9 to TRBJ1-6, with 7 nucleotides matching TRBD1. Germline trimming cut 0 bases from V and 7 bases from J; bases unmatched to any gene: 4. From germline, CDR1 is SGDLS and CDR2 YYNGEE. The CDR3 covers 15 residues. The CDR3 nucleotides are TGTGCCAGCAGCGTAGTAGGGACAGAAAATTCACCCCTCCACTTT. Translated: CASSVVGTENSPLHF.

This chain connects TRBV28 to TRBJ2-1; D perhaps matches TRBD1 (5 bases). CDR3 length: 14 residues. Trimming cost V 7 bases and J 0 bases, with 10 bases left between them. Germline V CDR1 and CDR2: MDHEN, SYDVKM. CDR3 sequence reads: CASKDRSSYNEQFF. The CDR3, as DNA: TGTGCCAGCAAAGACAGAAGCTCCTACAATGAGCAGTTCTTC. Full variable domain (remainder filled in from reference TRBV28 and TRBJ2-1): DVKVTQSSRYLVKRTGEKVFLECVQDMDHENMFWYRQDPGLGLRLIYFSYDVKMKEKGDIPEGYSVSREKKERFSLILESASTNQTSMYLCASKDRSSYNEQFFGPGTRLTVL.

The chain employs TRBV10-1 and TRBJ2-3; D is possibly TRBD2 (5 bases). V lost 4 bases and J lost 4, with 6 bases in between. From germline, CDR1 is WNHNN and CDR2 SYGVQD (reference sequence). The CDR3 spans 12 residues. The CDR3 spells CASSGGPDTQYF. CDR3 nucleotide sequence: TGCGCCAGCAGTGGAGGGCCAGATACGCAGTATTTT.

V usage is TRBV5-6 and J usage is TRBJ2-6, with D maybe TRBD1 (6 bases). The CDR3 loop spans 17 amino acids. With 7 bases removed from V and 4 bases from J, the gap between germline ends came to 21 bases. In germline, CDR1 is SGHDT, CDR2 YYEEEE. For the CDR3, the DNA is TGTGCCAGCGGTACGGACAGTTACGGACTGGGGGCCAACGTCCTGACTTTC. Encoded protein: CASGTDSYGLGANVLTF.

This clone was detected once. The CDR3 protein is CASSLAQVSVSEQYF. DNA for the CDR3: TGTGCCAGCAGCTTAGCCCAGGTTTCGGTTAGCGAGCAGTACTTC. The rearrangement joins TRBV7-2 to TRBJ2-7, with D hard to call. Trimming pared 0 bases from V and 6 bases from J, leaving 15 bases between. The germline V gene encodes CDR1 SGHTA and CDR2 FQGNSA. This CDR3 region has 15 residues.

V and J are TRBV19 and TRBJ1-2; D remains ambiguous. Deletions cut 1 base from V and 4 bases from J, with 16 bases between. The V gene's germline CDR1 is LNHDA and CDR2 SQIVND (reference sequence). There are 16 residues in the CDR3. CDR3 nucleotide sequence: TGTGCCAGTAGTATAGTTGGCAGCTACCTCTCCTATGGCTACACCTTC. Its translation is CASSIVGSYLSYGYTF.

The genes are TRBV6-5 and TRBJ2-7; 7 nucleotides match TRBD1. Germline lookup yields CDR1 MNHEY and CDR2 SVGAGI. V trimming: 4 bases; J trimming: 2 bases; junction bases outside the gene matches: 8. CDR3 length equals 15 residues. This CDR3 is CASSLSGTATYEQYF. CDR3 in DNA: TGTGCCAGCAGTTTGTCCGGGACAGCGACCTACGAGCAGTACTTC.

Of note for this clone: Additional DNA sequences in this sample encode the identical CDR3. V and J are TRBV10-3 and TRBJ2-3, with TRBD2 as a possible D gene (6 bases). The CDR3 is 13 amino acids. Germline-derived CDR1 and CDR2 are ENHRY and SYGVKD. V was cut by 8 bases and J by 1 base, with 10 bases left in between. CDR3 amino acids: CAIGGAGTDTQYF. In DNA, the CDR3 is TGTGCCATCGGCGGGGCGGGCACAGATACGCAGTATTTT.

Here the CDR3 DNA reads TGTGCCAGCAGTTTTTGGGGGGCTAAGCAGCCCCAGCATTTT. Translation gives CASSFWGAKQPQHF. The chain links TRBV28 to TRBJ1-5; weak D call: TRBD1 (6 bases). The CDR3 totals 14 residues. Germline V gene data show CDR1 as MDHEN and CDR2 as SYDVKM. V was shortened by 3 bases and J by 7 bases, with 13 bases between the two germline ends.

As to this clone: The sample carries other DNA sequences with the same CDR3. The gene calls are TRBV5-4 and TRBJ2-5, with D uncertain. The CDR3 is 13 amino acids. Germline V CDR1 and CDR2: SGHNT, YYREEE (reference sequence). V lost 1 base, J lost 1 base, and 5 bases lay in between. CDR3 coding DNA: TGTGCCAGCAGCTTGCGTAGCCAAGAGACCCAGTACTTC. Protein product: CASSLRSQETQYF.

V is TRBV7-2 and J is TRBJ2-5, with a possible D match to TRBD2 (5 bases). V was shortened by 3 bases and J by 5 bases, with 13 bases between the two germline ends. CDR3 size: 14 residues. The V gene's germline CDR1 is SGHTA and CDR2 FQGNSA. The DNA for the CDR3 is TGTGCCAGCAGCTTGGGGAGTCGGCCGGAGACCCAGTACTTC. Translation: CASSLGSRPETQYF.

The rearrangement links TRBV2 to TRBJ2-7; 9 bases match TRBD1. The CDR3 has 13 amino acids. Germline CDR1 SNHLY, CDR2 FYNNEI. J lost 3 bases, V lost 7 bases, and 4 bases had no gene match. CDR3 in DNA: TGTGCCAGCACCCCGGGACAGGGCTACGAGCAGTACTTC. This gives the protein CASTPGQGYEQYF.

The J gene is TRBJ1-4, the V gene TRBV6-1; 7 nucleotides agree with TRBD1. The germline V gene has CDR1 MNHNS and CDR2 SASEGT. Unmatched junction bases numbered 8, after V lost 3 bases and J lost 4 bases. The CDR3 extends over 16 amino acids. The CDR3 protein is CASSDTLRDSNEKLFF. The CDR3 nucleotides are TGTGCCAGCAGTGACACGCTCCGGGACAGTAATGAAAAACTGTTTTTT.

The rearrangement uses TRBV30 and TRBJ2-4, with D unresolved. The V end lost 1 base, the J end lost 0 bases, and 13 bases lay between the germline ends. Germline V CDR1 and CDR2: GTSNPN, SVGIG (reference sequence). This CDR3 region has 16 residues. The DNA for the CDR3 is TGTGCCTGGAGTGAGTCTATTGGGTTAGCCAAAAACATTCAGTACTTC. Translation gives CAWSESIGLAKNIQYF.

The chain carries TRBV6-5 and TRBJ1-5; no definite D call. The CDR3 runs to 14 residues. Germline CDR1 is MNHEY and CDR2 is SVGAGI. The V gene lost 4 bases and the J gene lost 5 bases, with 12 bases spanning the gap. The CDR3 sequence is CASSSRSSYQPQHF. CDR3 DNA: TGTGCCAGCAGTTCACGGTCCTCGTATCAGCCCCAGCATTTT.

The chain carries TRBV19 and TRBJ2-3; D is undetermined. Germline CDR1 LNHDA, CDR2 SQIVND (reference sequence). CDR3 length: 14 residues. V was clipped by 6 bases and J by 1 base, with 11 bases between them. CDR3: CASRPPGGTDTQYF. As DNA, the CDR3 is TGTGCCAGTAGGCCCCCTGGGGGCACAGATACGCAGTATTTT.

The chain couples TRBV10-3 to TRBJ2-7; D gene unclear. Trimming left V 4 bases short and J 1 base short, with 14 bases between. Germline assignment: CDR1 ENHRY and CDR2 SYGVKD. CDR3 length: 15 residues. The chain's CDR3 is CAISVGQVESYEQYF. The CDR3, as DNA: TGTGCCATCAGTGTAGGGCAGGTAGAATCCTACGAGCAGTACTTC.

The gene calls are TRBV4-2 and TRBJ2-2; 9 nucleotides match TRBD2. Germline V lookup: CDR1 LGHNA, CDR2 YNFKEQ. Germline trimming cut 4 bases from V and 0 bases from J; bases unmatched to any gene: 6. CDR3 length: 17 amino acids. The CDR3 here is CASSRRLAEANTGELFF. DNA of the CDR3: TGTGCCAGCAGCCGCCGACTAGCGGAAGCGAACACCGGGGAGCTGTTTTTT.

The genes are TRBV7-9 and TRBJ1-2; 9 bases agree with TRBD1. This CDR3 region has 14 residues. With V trimmed by 4 bases and J by 8 bases, 8 bases remained unmatched. Germline V gene data show CDR1 as SEHNR and CDR2 as FQNEAQ (reference sequence). Here the CDR3 DNA reads TGTGCCAGCAGCTCCTACGAGGACAGGGGAGGCTACACCTTC. This codes for CASSSYEDRGGYTF.

The chain recombines TRBV5-1 with TRBJ2-3; the D gene is possibly TRBD1 (5 bases). This CDR3 spans 16 amino acids. Between the trimmed V and J ends, which lost 2 bases and 1 base, there was a span of 14 bases. CDR1 and CDR2 (germline): SGHRS, YFSETQ. CDR3 loop: CASSFQGWGGTDTQYF. CDR3 nucleotides: TGCGCCAGCAGCTTTCAGGGTTGGGGTGGCACAGATACGCAGTATTTT.

The chain uses TRBV5-1 and TRBJ2-1, with D possibly being TRBD2 (6 bases). The CDR3 is 15 amino acids. The V end lost 1 base, the J end lost 8 bases, and 16 bases lay between the germline ends. Germline loops: CDR1 SGHRS, CDR2 YFSETQ. The CDR3 is CASSLSRVWGDEQFF. CDR3 sequence (DNA): TGCGCCAGCAGCTTGTCGCGGGTCTGGGGGGATGAGCAGTTCTTC.